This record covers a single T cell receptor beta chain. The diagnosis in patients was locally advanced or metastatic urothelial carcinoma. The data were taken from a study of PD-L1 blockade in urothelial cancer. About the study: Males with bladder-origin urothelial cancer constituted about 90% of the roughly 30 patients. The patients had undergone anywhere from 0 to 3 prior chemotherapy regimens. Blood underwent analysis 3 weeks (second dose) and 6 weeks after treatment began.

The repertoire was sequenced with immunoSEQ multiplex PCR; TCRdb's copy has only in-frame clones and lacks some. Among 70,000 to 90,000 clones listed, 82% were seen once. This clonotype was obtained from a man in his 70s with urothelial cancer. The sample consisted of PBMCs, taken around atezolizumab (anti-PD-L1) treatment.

The CDR3 DNA follows: TGTGCCAGCTCACCACGAGCCGACAGCTCTGGGGCCAACGTCCTGACTTTC. Translation gives CASSPRADSSGANVLTF. The chain employs TRBV18 and TRBJ2-6; D possibly corresponds to TRBD1 (5 bases). The CDR3 spans 17 residues. Germline V gene data show CDR1 as KGHSH and CDR2 as LQKENI. V shed 1 base and J shed 0 bases, with 10 bases lying between them. The full variable domain, its missing parts supplied by reference TRBV18 and TRBJ2-6, is NAGVMQNPRHLVRRRGQEARLRCSPMKGHSHVYWYRQLPEEGLKFMVYLQKENIIDESGMPKERFSAEFPKEGPSILRIQQVVRGDSAAYFCASSPRADSSGANVLTFGAGSRLTVL.